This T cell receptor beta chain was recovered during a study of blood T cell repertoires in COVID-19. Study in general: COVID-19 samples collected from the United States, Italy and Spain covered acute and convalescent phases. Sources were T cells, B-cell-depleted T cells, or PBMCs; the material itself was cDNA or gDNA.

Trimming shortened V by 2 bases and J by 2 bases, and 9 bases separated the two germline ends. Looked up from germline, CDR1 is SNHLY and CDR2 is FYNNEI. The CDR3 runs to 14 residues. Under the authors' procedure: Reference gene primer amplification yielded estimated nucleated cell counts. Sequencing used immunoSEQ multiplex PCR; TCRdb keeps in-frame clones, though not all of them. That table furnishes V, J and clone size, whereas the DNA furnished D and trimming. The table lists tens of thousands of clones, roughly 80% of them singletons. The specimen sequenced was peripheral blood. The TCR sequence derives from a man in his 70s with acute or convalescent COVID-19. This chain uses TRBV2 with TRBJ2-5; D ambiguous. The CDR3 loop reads CASSELSEQETQYF. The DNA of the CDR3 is TGTGCCAGCAGTGAACTTTCAGAACAAGAGACCCAGTACTTC.